The 8 T cell receptor beta chains below were found in one sample sequenced in a study of memory CD4+ T cells and cytomegalovirus serostatus. Single viable CD3+CD4+CD8-CD45RO+ cells were sorted as the memory CD4+ T cells. Method: immunoSEQ multiplex PCR; TCRdb's copy keeps in-frame clones and lacks some. The table lists tens of thousands of clones, over 80% of them singletons. Input material: memory CD4+ T cells from blood. These receptor sequences come from an adult in good health and CMV-seronegative.

The genes are TRBV5-1 and TRBJ2-7; 8 nucleotides align to TRBD1. This CDR3 is built from 14 residues. J was trimmed by 2 bases and V by 4 bases; bases with no gene match: 5. Per germline, CDR1 SGHRS and CDR2 YFSETQ. The CDR3 DNA reads as TGCGCCAGCAGCGCCGGGACAGGAACCTACGAGCAGTACTTC. Its protein product is CASSAGTGTYEQYF.

V and J are TRBV5-6 and TRBJ1-6; 7 bases are a match to TRBD1. The V segment lost 4 bases and the J segment 7 bases; nucleotides outside the gene matches: 14. In germline, CDR1 is SGHDT, CDR2 YYEEEE. This CDR3 is built from 17 residues. In DNA, the CDR3 is TGTGCCAGCAGCCTGGGGGCAGGGGGTAGTAAAAATTCACCCCTCCACTTT. Residues: CASSLGAGGSKNSPLHF.

The rearrangement links TRBV4-2 to TRBJ2-4; D remains ambiguous. V lost 0 bases and J lost 0, with 6 bases in between. Germline V gene sequence: CDR1 LGHNA, CDR2 YNFKEQ. The CDR3 covers 15 residues. Written as DNA, the CDR3 is TGTGCCAGCAGCCAAGATGGTGTAGCCAAAAACATTCAGTACTTC. Translated: CASSQDGVAKNIQYF.

This clone was counted between two and nine times. J is TRBJ2-7 and V is TRBV11-2; D possibly corresponds to TRBD1 (6 bases). From germline, CDR1 is SGHAT and CDR2 FQNNGV. The V gene lost 5 bases and the J gene lost 3 bases, with 23 bases spanning the gap. This CDR3 is built from 17 residues. This CDR3 is CASSTTRGTPDHYEQYF. The CDR3 DNA reads as TGTGCCAGCAGCACTACCCGTGGGACACCTGATCACTACGAGCAGTACTTC.

The chain uses TRBV18 and TRBJ1-2; 7 bases fit TRBD1. In germline, CDR1 is KGHSH, CDR2 LQKENI. Trimming removed 3 bases from V and 0 bases from J; junction bases left unmatched: 7. CDR3 length: 16 amino acids. CDR3 nucleotide sequence: TGTGCCAGCTCACCGGTGGGACAGAGAACTAACTATGGCTACACCTTC. This gives the protein CASSPVGQRTNYGYTF.

The V and J genes are TRBV7-2 and TRBJ2-7; 7 bases align to TRBD1. V was clipped by 3 bases and J by 1 base; unmatched bases: 6. Germline assignment: CDR1 SGHTA and CDR2 FQGNSA. The CDR3 has 15 amino acids. CDR3 protein: CASSFQTGKSYEQYF. DNA for the CDR3: TGTGCCAGCAGCTTTCAGACAGGGAAATCCTACGAGCAGTACTTC.

In nucleotides, the CDR3 is TGTGCCACCGTGACAGTGTTACAAGAGACCCAGTACTTC. It encodes CATVTVLQETQYF. The chain joins TRBV28 to TRBJ2-5, with D maybe TRBD1 (5 bases). Germline lookup yields CDR1 MDHEN and CDR2 SYDVKM. Trimming took 10 bases from V and 2 from J, leaving 14 bases between them. The CDR3 extends over 13 amino acids. The entire variable domain, with the rest obtained from reference TRBV28 and TRBJ2-5, is as follows: DVKVTQSSRYLVKRTGEKVFLECVQDMDHENMFWYRQDPGLGLRLIYFSYDVKMKEKGDIPEGYSVSREKKERFSLILESASTNQTSMYLCATVTVLQETQYFGPGTRLLVL.

This clone was seen just once. V and J are TRBV18 and TRBJ1-6, with TRBD1 matching over 12 bases. V shed 3 bases and J 9 bases; nucleotides not matched to a gene: 6. The CDR3 runs to 16 residues. The germline V gene encodes CDR1 KGHSH and CDR2 LQKENI. The CDR3 sequence: CASSPGQGATGSPLHF. The CDR3 region has the DNA TGTGCCAGCTCACCGGGACAGGGGGCAACTGGTTCACCCCTCCACTTT.